The 11 T cell receptor beta chains presented below share a single source sample, sequenced in a study of T cell responses to AZD1222 COVID-19 vaccine. The protocol was immunoSEQ multiplex PCR, while the TCRdb copy is restricted to in-frame clones and leaves out a portion. Of about 93,000 clones in the sample, 86% are singletons; the top ten hold roughly 6.3%. Specimen: peripheral blood, collected on day 0 of AZD1222 vaccination. Every receptor here comes from an adult in good health.

The chain has TRBV7-8 and TRBJ2-5; D ambiguous. The V gene lost 1 base and the J gene lost 5 bases, with 8 bases spanning the gap. The germline CDR1 and CDR2 sequences are SGHVS and FQNEAQ. The CDR3 is made up of 13 amino acids. The CDR3 coding sequence is TGTGCCAGCAGCTTAGACTTAGCCGAGACCCAGTACTTC. Its translation is CASSLDLAETQYF.

DNA for the CDR3: TGTGCCAGCAGTTTAGGGACACCACAAAATCAGCCCCAGCATTTT. It codes for CASSLGTPQNQPQHF. The chain recombines TRBV6-5 with TRBJ1-5, with D tentatively TRBD1 (6 bases). Trimming shortened V by 4 bases and J by 4 bases, and 14 bases separated the two germline ends. Germline CDR1 MNHEY, CDR2 SVGAGI. This CDR3 spans 15 amino acids.

The DNA of the CDR3 is TGTGCCAGCAGCAGGGTGATAACTGAAGCTTTCTTT. Translating it yields CASSRVITEAFF. The chain uses TRBV2 and TRBJ1-1; the D gene is possibly TRBD1 (5 bases). CDR3 size: 12 residues. The V gene lost 6 bases and the J gene lost 5 bases, with 10 bases spanning the gap. In germline, CDR1 is SNHLY, CDR2 FYNNEI.

The chain joins TRBV5-6 to TRBJ2-4, with D tentatively TRBD1 or TRBD2 (5 bases each). Germline V CDR1 and CDR2: SGHDT, YYEEEE. This CDR3 region has 16 residues. V was trimmed by 1 base and J by 1 base, leaving 12 bases between them. The DNA of the CDR3 is TGTGCCAGCAGCTTGAGAGGGGTGAGCGCCAAAAACATTCAGTACTTC. It encodes CASSLRGVSAKNIQYF. The full variable domain, with the rest looked up from reference TRBV5-6 and TRBJ2-4, is DAGVTQSPTHLIKTRGQQVTLRCSPKSGHDTVSWYQQALGQGPQFIFQYYEEEERQRGNFPDRFSGHQFPNYSSELNVNALLLGDSALYLCASSLRGVSAKNIQYFGAGTRLSVL.

The DNA for the CDR3 is TGTGCCAGCAGTTTCATTGGGGTTCACGAGCAGTACTTC. Protein sequence: CASSFIGVHEQYF. The chain is built from TRBV12-3 or TRBV12-4 and TRBJ2-7; D not resolved. V lost 3 bases, J lost 5 bases, and 11 bases lay in between. The CDR3 extends over 13 amino acids.

The V call is TRBV21-1, the J call TRBJ2-7; the table's D call, TRBD1, was not checked against the DNA. TRBV21-1 is a documented pseudogene. The CDR3 consists of 16 residues. The chain's CDR3 is CASSLKPGQGFYEQYF. The CDR3 nucleotides read TGTGCCAGCAGCCTAAAGCCGGGACAGGGTTTCTACGAGCAGTACTTC.

The rearrangement links TRBV3-1 (or the pseudogene TRBV3-2) to TRBJ1-5; possible D gene TRBD1, 6 bases. Germline-derived CDR1 and CDR2 are LGHDT and YNNKEL (reference sequence). The V gene lost 4 bases and the J gene lost 4 bases, with 14 bases spanning the gap. The CDR3 length is 15 residues. CDR3 amino acids: CASSPRGNTNQPQHF. The CDR3 nucleotides read TGTGCCAGCAGCCCCAGGGGAAATACTAATCAGCCCCAGCATTTT.

To note about this clone: The sample carries other DNA sequences with the same CDR3. The rearrangement joins TRBV20-1 to TRBJ2-7, with D tentatively TRBD2 (6 bases). CDR3 length: 11 residues. Looked up from germline, CDR1 is DFQATT and CDR2 is SNEGSKA (reference sequence). V gave up 3 bases and J gave up 3 bases, with 6 bases separating them. The DNA of the CDR3 is TGCAGTGCTAGGGGGGGCTACGAGCAGTACTTC. It encodes CSARGGYEQYF.

This chain uses TRBV2 with TRBJ2-3; the match to TRBD2 covers 9 bases. Germline CDR1 is SNHLY and CDR2 is FYNNEI. J lost 4 bases, V lost 7 bases, and 6 bases had no gene match. CDR3 length equals 14 residues. CDR3 sequence: CASKVAGVSDTQYF. For the CDR3, the DNA is TGTGCCAGCAAAGTAGCGGGGGTTTCAGATACGCAGTATTTT.

CDR3 sequence (DNA): TGTGCCTCGAACAAGGGAGATACGCAGTATTTT. Its protein is CASNKGDTQYF. J is TRBJ2-3 and V is TRBV30; D remains unclear. Trimming cost V 7 bases and J 5 bases, with 10 bases left between them. In germline, CDR1 is GTSNPN, CDR2 SVGIG (reference sequence). CDR3 length: 11 residues. The full variable domain, its missing parts supplied by reference TRBV30 and TRBJ2-3, is SQTIHQWPATLVQPVGSPLSLECTVEGTSNPNLYWYRQAAGRGLQLLFYSVGIGQISSEVPQNLSASRPQDRQFILSSKKLLLSDSGFYLCASNKGDTQYFGPGTRLTVL.

This clone occurred once. The genes are TRBV6-2 or TRBV6-3 and TRBJ2-3, with 7 bases that match TRBD2. This CDR3 contains 13 residues. Trimming took 6 bases from V and 5 from J; bases not matched to a gene: 5. Germline CDR1 and CDR2: MNHEY and SVGEGT. The CDR3 reads CASSPSGGDTQYF. The DNA of the CDR3 is TGTGCCAGCAGCCCCTCGGGGGGAGATACGCAGTATTTT.